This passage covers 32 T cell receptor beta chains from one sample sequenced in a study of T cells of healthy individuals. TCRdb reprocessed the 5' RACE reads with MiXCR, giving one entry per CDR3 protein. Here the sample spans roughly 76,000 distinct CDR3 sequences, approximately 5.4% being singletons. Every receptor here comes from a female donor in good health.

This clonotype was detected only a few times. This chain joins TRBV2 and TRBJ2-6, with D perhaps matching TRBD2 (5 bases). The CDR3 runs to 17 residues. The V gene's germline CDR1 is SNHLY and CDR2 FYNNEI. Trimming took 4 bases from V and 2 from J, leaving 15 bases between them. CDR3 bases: TGTGCCAGCAGTGCCTGGAGGACTTCCCCTGGGGCCAACGTCCTGACTTTC. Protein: CASSAWRTSPGANVLTF.

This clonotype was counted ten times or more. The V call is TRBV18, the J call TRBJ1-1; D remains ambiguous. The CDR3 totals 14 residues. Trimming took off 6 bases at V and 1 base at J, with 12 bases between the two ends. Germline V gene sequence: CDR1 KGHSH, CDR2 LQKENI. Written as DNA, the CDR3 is TGTGCCAGCTCCCAAAAAACGGGGAACACTGAAGCTTTCTTT. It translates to CASSQKTGNTEAFF.

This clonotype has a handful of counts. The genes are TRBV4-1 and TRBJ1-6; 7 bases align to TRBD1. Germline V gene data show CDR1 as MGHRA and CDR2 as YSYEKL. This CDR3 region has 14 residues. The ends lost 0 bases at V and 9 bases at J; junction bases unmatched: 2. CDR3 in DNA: TGCGCCAGCAGCCAAGACCGGGACAGTTCACCCCTCCACTTT. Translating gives CASSQDRDSSPLHF.

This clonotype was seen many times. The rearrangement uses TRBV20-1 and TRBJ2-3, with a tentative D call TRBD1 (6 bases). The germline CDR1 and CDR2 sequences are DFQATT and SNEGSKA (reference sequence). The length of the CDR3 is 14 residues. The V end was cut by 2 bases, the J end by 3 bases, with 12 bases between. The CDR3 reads CSARTGYSTDTQYF. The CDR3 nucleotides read TGCAGTGCTAGAACAGGGTACTCTACAGATACGCAGTATTTT.

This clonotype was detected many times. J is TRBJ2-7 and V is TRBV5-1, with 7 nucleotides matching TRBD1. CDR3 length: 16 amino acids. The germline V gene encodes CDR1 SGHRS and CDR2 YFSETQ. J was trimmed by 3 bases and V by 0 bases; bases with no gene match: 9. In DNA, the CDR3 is TGCGCCAGCAGCTTGGCGGCGGACAGGAACGGCTACGAGCAGTACTTC. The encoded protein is CASSLAADRNGYEQYF.

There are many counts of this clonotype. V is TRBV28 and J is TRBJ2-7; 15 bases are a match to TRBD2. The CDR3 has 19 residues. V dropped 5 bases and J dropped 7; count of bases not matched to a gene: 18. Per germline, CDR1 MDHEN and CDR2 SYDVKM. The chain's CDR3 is CASSLFSGLAGGTKGEQYF. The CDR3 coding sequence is TGTGCCAGCAGTCTCTTTTCCGGACTAGCGGGAGGGACCAAGGGGGAGCAGTACTTC.

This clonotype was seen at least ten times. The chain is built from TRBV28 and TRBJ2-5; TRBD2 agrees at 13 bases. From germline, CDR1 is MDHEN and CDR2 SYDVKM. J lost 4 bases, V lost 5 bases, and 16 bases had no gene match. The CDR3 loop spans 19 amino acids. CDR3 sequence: CASSQGTSGTMGDTETQYF. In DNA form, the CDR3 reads TGTGCCAGCAGTCAAGGGACTAGCGGGACTATGGGGGACACAGAGACCCAGTACTTC.

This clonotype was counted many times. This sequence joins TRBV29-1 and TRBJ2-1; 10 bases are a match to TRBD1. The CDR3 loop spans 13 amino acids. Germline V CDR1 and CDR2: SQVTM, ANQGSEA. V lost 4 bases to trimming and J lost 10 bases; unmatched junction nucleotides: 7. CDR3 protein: CSVAGQGSLEQFF. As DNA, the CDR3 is TGCAGCGTTGCGGGACAGGGGTCGTTGGAGCAGTTCTTC.

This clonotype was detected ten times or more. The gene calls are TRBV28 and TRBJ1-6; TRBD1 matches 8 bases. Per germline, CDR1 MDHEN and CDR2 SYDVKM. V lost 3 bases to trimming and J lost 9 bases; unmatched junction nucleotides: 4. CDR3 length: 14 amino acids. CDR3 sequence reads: CASSLPGGLSPLHF. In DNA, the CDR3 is TGTGCCAGCAGTTTGCCAGGGGGCCTTTCACCCCTCCACTTT.

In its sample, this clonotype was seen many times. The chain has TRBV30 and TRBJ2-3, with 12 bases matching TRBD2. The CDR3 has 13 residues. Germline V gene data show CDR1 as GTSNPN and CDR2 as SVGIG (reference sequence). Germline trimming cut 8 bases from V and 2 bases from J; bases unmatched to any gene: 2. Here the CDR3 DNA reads TGTGCCCGGACTAGCGGGAACACAGATACGCAGTATTTT. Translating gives CARTSGNTDTQYF.

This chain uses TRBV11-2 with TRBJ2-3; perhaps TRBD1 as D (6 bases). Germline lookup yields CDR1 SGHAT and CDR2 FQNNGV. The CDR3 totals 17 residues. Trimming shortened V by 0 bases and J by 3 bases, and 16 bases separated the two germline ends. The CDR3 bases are TGTGCCAGCAGCTTAGACCGCGGACAGCCTATTACAGATACGCAGTATTTT. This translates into CASSLDRGQPITDTQYF.

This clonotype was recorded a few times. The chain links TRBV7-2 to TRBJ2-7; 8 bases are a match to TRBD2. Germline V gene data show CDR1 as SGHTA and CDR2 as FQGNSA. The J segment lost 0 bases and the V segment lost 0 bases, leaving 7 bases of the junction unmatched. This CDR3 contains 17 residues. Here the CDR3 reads CASSLAPASGYSYEQYF. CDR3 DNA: TGTGCCAGCAGCTTAGCGCCGGCTAGCGGGTACTCCTACGAGCAGTACTTC.

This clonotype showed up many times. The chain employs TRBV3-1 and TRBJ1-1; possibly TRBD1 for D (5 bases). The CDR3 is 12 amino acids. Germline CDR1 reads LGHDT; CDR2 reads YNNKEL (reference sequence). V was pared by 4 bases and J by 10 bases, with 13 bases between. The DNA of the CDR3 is TGTGCCAGCAGCCGGGGGTCCCTCCCAGCTTTCTTT. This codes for CASSRGSLPAFF.

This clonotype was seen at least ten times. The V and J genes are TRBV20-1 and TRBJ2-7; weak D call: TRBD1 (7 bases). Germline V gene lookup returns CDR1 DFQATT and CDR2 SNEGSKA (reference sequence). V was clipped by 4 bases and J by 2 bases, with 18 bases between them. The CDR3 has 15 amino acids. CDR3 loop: CSANPSRGATYEQYF. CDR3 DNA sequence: TGCAGTGCTAACCCCTCCAGGGGGGCCACCTACGAGCAGTACTTC.

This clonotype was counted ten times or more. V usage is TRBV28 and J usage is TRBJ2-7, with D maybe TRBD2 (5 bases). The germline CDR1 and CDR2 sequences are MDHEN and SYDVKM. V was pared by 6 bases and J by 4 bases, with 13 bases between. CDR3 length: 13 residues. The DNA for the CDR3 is TGTGCCAGCAGGAGGGTCGTCGGGTACGAGCAGTACTTC. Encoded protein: CASRRVVGYEQYF.

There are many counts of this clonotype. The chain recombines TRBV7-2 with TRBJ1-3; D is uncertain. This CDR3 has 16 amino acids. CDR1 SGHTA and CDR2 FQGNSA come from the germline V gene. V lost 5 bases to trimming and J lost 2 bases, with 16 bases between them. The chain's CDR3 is CASSTGKGGAGNTIYF. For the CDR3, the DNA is TGTGCCAGCAGCACCGGGAAGGGCGGTGCTGGAAACACCATATATTTT.

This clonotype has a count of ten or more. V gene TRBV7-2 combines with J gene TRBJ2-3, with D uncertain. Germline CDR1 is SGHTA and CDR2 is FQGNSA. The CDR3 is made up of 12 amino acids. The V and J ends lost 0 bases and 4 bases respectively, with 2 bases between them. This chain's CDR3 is CASSLAPDTQYF. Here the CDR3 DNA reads TGTGCCAGCAGCTTAGCGCCAGATACGCAGTATTTT.

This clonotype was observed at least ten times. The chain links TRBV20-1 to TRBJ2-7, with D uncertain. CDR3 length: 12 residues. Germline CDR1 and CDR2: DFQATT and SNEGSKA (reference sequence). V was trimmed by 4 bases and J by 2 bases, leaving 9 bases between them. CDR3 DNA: TGCAGTGCTAAAGAGAGTCCCTACGAGCAGTACTTC. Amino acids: CSAKESPYEQYF.

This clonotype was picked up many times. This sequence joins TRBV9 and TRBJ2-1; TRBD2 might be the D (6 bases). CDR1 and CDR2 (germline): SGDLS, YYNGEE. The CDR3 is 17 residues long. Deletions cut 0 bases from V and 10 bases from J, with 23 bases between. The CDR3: CASSVASWGRRGREQFF. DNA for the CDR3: TGTGCCAGCAGCGTAGCGTCGTGGGGTCGGAGGGGACGCGAGCAGTTCTTC.

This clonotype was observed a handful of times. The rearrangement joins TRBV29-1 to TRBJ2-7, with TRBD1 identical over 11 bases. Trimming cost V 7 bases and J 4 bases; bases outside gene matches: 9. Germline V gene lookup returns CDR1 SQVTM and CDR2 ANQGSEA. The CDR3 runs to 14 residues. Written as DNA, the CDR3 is TGCAGCGCCCGTCCGGGACAGGGGGGTTACGAGCAGTACTTC. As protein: CSARPGQGGYEQYF.

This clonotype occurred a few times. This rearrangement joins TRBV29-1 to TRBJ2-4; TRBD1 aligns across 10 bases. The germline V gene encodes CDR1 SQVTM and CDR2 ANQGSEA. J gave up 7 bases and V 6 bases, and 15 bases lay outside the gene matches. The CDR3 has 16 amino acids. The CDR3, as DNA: TGCAGCGTCGGCGACAGGGGGCTACTCCGGCCCAACATTCAGTACTTC. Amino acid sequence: CSVGDRGLLRPNIQYF.

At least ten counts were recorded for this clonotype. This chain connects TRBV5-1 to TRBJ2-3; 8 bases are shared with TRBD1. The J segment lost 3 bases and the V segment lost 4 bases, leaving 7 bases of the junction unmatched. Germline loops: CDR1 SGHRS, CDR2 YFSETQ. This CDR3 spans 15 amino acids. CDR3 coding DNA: TGCGCCAGCAGCCCCCCGAGACAGGGGACAGATACGCAGTATTTT. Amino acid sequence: CASSPPRQGTDTQYF.

The CDR3 bases are TGCGCCAGCAGCCAAGGGAGATTGAACACTGAAGCTTTCTTT. It codes for CASSQGRLNTEAFF. The chain employs TRBV4-3 and TRBJ1-1, with unresolved D. Germline CDR1 and CDR2: LGHNA and YSLEER. V was clipped by 1 base and J by 0 bases, with 6 bases between them. CDR3 length: 14 residues.

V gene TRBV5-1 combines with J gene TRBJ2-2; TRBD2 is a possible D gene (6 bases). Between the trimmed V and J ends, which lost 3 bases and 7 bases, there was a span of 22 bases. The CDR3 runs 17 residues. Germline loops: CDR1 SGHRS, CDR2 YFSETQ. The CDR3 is CASSYLALTGVNGELFF. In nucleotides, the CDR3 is TGCGCCAGCAGCTACCTGGCCCTAACGGGGGTTAACGGGGAGCTGTTTTTT. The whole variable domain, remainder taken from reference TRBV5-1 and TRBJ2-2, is KAGVTQTPRYLIKTRGQQVTLSCSPISGHRSVSWYQQTPGQGLQFLFEYFSETQRNKGNFPGRFSGRQFSNSRSEMNVSTLELGDSALYLCASSYLALTGVNGELFFGEGSRLTVL.

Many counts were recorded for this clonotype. CDR3 region: CSALGSYNEQFF. The DNA for the CDR3 is TGCAGTGCCCTGGGGTCCTACAATGAGCAGTTCTTC. The rearrangement links TRBV20-1 to TRBJ2-1, with no clear D. V lost 6 bases and J 1 base, leaving 7 bases between the germline ends. CDR1 DFQATT and CDR2 SNEGSKA come from the germline V gene (reference sequence). This CDR3 spans 12 amino acids.

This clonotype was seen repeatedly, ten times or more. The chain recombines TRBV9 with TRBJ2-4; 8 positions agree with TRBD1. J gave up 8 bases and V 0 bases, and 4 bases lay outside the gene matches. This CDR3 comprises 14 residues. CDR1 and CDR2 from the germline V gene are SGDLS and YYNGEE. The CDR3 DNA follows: TGTGCCAGCAGCGTAGGCGACAGGGGAGACATTCAGTACTTC. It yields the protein CASSVGDRGDIQYF. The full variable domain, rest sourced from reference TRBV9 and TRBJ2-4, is DSGVTQTPKHLITATGQRVTLRCSPRSGDLSVYWYQQSLDQGLQFLIQYYNGEERAKGNILERFSAQQFPDLHSELNLSSLELGDSALYFCASSVGDRGDIQYFGAGTRLSVL.

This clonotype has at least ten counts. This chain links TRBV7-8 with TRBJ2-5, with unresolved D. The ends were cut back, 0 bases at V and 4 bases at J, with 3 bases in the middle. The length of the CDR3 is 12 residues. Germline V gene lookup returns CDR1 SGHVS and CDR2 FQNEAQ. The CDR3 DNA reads TGTGCCAGCAGCTTAGCGGTAGAGACCCAGTACTTC. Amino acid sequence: CASSLAVETQYF.

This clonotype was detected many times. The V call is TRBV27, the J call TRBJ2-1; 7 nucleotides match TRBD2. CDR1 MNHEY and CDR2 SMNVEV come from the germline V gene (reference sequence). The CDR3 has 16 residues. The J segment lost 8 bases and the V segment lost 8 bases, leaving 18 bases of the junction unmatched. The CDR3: CASGPLRSGTGDEQFF. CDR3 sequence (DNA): TGTGCCAGCGGGCCCCTGAGAAGCGGGACGGGCGATGAGCAGTTCTTC.

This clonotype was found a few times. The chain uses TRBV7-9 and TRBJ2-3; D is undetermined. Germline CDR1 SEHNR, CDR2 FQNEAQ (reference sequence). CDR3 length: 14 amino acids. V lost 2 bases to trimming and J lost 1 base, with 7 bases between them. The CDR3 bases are TGTGCCAGCAGCTTAATCACGGGCACAGATACGCAGTATTTT. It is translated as CASSLITGTDTQYF.

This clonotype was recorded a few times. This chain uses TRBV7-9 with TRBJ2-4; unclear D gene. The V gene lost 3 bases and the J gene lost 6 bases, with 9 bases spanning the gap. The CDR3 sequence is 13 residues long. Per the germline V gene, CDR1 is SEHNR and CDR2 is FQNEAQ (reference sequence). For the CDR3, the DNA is TGTGCCAGCAGCTTGACGGAGATAAACATTCAGTACTTC. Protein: CASSLTEINIQYF.

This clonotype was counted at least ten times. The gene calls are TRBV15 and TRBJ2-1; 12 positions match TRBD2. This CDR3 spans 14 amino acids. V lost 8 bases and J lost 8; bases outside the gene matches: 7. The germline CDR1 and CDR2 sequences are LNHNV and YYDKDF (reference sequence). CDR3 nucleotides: TGTGCCACCGGCCCTAGCGGGAGGGGGGATGAGCAGTTCTTC. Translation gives CATGPSGRGDEQFF.

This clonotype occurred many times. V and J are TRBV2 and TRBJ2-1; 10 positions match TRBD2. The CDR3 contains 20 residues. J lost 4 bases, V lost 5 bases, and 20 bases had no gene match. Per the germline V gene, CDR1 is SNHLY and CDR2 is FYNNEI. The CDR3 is CASSPRLFILAGNRYNEQFF. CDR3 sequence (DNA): TGTGCCAGCAGTCCCCGATTGTTTATACTAGCGGGAAATCGATACAATGAGCAGTTCTTC.